Below are 32 T cell receptor beta chains sequenced from a single sample in a study of T cell responses to AZD1222 COVID-19 vaccine. Sequenced by immunoSEQ multiplex PCR; TCRdb stores in-frame clones only, minus some. The repertoire consists of some 280,000 clones, with around 93% occurring once and the leading ten covering less than 0.65%. The specimen was peripheral blood, collected 28 days after the second AZD1222 dose. The receptors come from an adult who received the AZD1222 COVID-19 vaccine.

The chain joins TRBV10-3 to TRBJ1-5; no definite D call. Germline CDR1 and CDR2: ENHRY and SYGVKD. V lost 2 bases and J 0 bases, leaving 5 bases between the germline ends. CDR3 length: 14 amino acids. The CDR3 coding sequence is TGTGCCATCAGTGAGGAAGTTAGCAATCAGCCCCAGCATTTT. Protein sequence: CAISEEVSNQPQHF.

This chain connects TRBV19 to TRBJ1-5; D is perhaps TRBD1 (6 bases). Germline V gives CDR1 LNHDA, CDR2 SQIVND (reference sequence). Trimming stripped 9 bases from V and 5 bases from J, with 14 bases between. The CDR3 is made up of 13 amino acids. The CDR3 reads CASRRGFDQPQHF. CDR3 nucleotide sequence: TGTGCCAGCAGGAGGGGGTTTGATCAGCCCCAGCATTTT.

This clone has a single count. The chain employs TRBV18 and TRBJ2-7; TRBD2 aligns across 14 bases. The CDR3 spans 19 residues. The germline CDR1 and CDR2 sequences are KGHSH and LQKENI. The junction had 12 bases not matched to a gene; V was cut back by 0 bases and J by 5 bases. The CDR3 spells CASSPPNQRGTSGGHEQYF. In DNA form, the CDR3 reads TGTGCCAGCTCACCACCTAATCAACGGGGGACTAGCGGGGGTCACGAGCAGTACTTC.

J is TRBJ1-2 and V is TRBV28, with TRBD1 identical over 7 bases. This CDR3 is built from 14 residues. V lost 3 bases and J lost 5; bases outside the gene matches: 6. Germline V gene sequence: CDR1 MDHEN, CDR2 SYDVKM. In nucleotides, the CDR3 is TGTGCCAGCAGTTTCATACAGGGGAGGTATGGCTACACCTTC. Translation gives CASSFIQGRYGYTF.

The rearrangement joins TRBV9 to TRBJ2-3; the D gene is possibly TRBD2 (7 bases). Germline lookup yields CDR1 SGDLS and CDR2 YYNGEE. The V and J ends lost 0 bases and 2 bases respectively, with 16 bases between them. This CDR3 has 17 residues. In DNA form, the CDR3 reads TGTGCCAGCAGCGTAGGTCCCGCGGGGGCCTTCACAGATACGCAGTATTTT. It codes for CASSVGPAGAFTDTQYF.

CDR3 sequence reads: CASSLNPDGNEKLFF. DNA of the CDR3: TGTGCCAGCAGCCTTAATCCGGACGGGAATGAAAAACTGTTTTTT. The V and J genes are TRBV5-4 and TRBJ1-4; D gene unclear. The CDR3 totals 15 residues. CDR1 SGHNT and CDR2 YYREEE come from the germline V gene (reference sequence). V dropped 4 bases and J dropped 5 bases, with 15 bases sitting between them.

The rearrangement joins TRBV19 to TRBJ1-5, with 8 positions matching TRBD1. The CDR3 covers 15 residues. CDR1 is LNHDA and CDR2 is SQIVND in the germline V gene (reference sequence). Trimming cost V 7 bases and J 3 bases; bases outside gene matches: 8. The CDR3 here is CASTPQGAINQPQHF. The CDR3 nucleotides are TGTGCCAGTACCCCTCAGGGGGCGATCAATCAGCCCCAGCATTTT.

V gene TRBV5-1 combines with J gene TRBJ1-1; 8 nucleotides agree with TRBD1. The junction had 6 bases not matched to a gene; V was cut back by 4 bases and J by 1 base. Germline V CDR1 and CDR2: SGHRS, YFSETQ. This CDR3 region has 15 residues. The CDR3 sequence is CASSPFGQGNTEAFF. The DNA for the CDR3 is TGCGCCAGCAGCCCTTTCGGACAGGGGAACACTGAAGCTTTCTTT.

The chain couples TRBV18 to TRBJ1-2, with TRBD1 identical over 7 bases. With 3 bases clipped from V and 8 bases from J, the junction kept 6 bases outside the gene matches. CDR3 size: 13 residues. From germline, CDR1 is KGHSH and CDR2 LQKENI. The CDR3 DNA reads TGTGCCAGCTCACCGGACAGGACGGAGGGCTACACCTTC. This gives the protein CASSPDRTEGYTF.

V is TRBV6-1 and J is TRBJ1-1; TRBD1 might be the D (5 bases). There are 18 residues in the CDR3. CDR1 and CDR2 (germline): MNHNS, SASEGT. With 2 bases removed from V and 4 bases from J, the gap between germline ends came to 23 bases. The CDR3 region is CASSEWLGYGHQGTEAFF. The DNA of the CDR3 is TGTGCCAGCAGTGAATGGTTGGGGTACGGGCATCAGGGCACTGAAGCTTTCTTT.

V and J are TRBV6-5 and TRBJ1-1, with D uncertain. From germline, CDR1 is MNHEY and CDR2 SVGAGI. Trimming removed 0 bases from V and 4 bases from J, with 12 bases in between. The CDR3 totals 15 residues. The CDR3 nucleotides are TGTGCCAGCAGTTACTCGAGGCAGGCCAGCACTGAAGCTTTCTTT. Its protein is CASSYSRQASTEAFF.

The gene calls are TRBV5-4 and TRBJ1-4; D unresolved. Trimming removed 2 bases from V and 8 bases from J, with 13 bases in between. Germline CDR1 and CDR2: SGHNT and YYREEE (reference sequence). The CDR3 consists of 14 residues. The CDR3 sequence is CASSLVGYGEKLFF. DNA of the CDR3: TGTGCCAGCAGCTTAGTAGGGTACGGGGAAAAACTGTTTTTT.

The chain has TRBV20-1 and TRBJ2-7; possibly TRBD1 for D (5 bases). V was cut by 5 bases and J by 3 bases, with 8 bases left in between. CDR3 length: 11 amino acids. Germline CDR1 and CDR2: DFQATT and SNEGSKA (reference sequence). The CDR3 nucleotides are TGCAGTGCTGAGGACAACTACGAGCAGTACTTC. Translating it yields CSAEDNYEQYF.

The rearrangement uses TRBV12-3 or TRBV12-4 and TRBJ1-1; unclear D gene. The V gene lost 1 base and the J gene lost 3 bases, with 6 bases spanning the gap. CDR3 length: 13 amino acids. CDR3 DNA: TGTGCCAGCAGTTTAGAGGACCACACTGAAGCTTTCTTT. Encoded protein: CASSLEDHTEAFF.

This rearrangement joins TRBV4-1 to TRBJ1-5; 7 bases line up with TRBD1. The CDR3 spans 15 residues. V shed 3 bases and J 2 bases; nucleotides not matched to a gene: 4. Germline V gives CDR1 MGHRA, CDR2 YSYEKL. The CDR3 reads CASSQFDRGNQPQHF. CDR3 nucleotide sequence: TGCGCCAGCAGCCAGTTCGACAGGGGCAATCAGCCCCAGCATTTT.

The chain employs TRBV3-1 (or the pseudogene TRBV3-2) and TRBJ2-3; 7 bases align to TRBD2. V was pared by 7 bases and J by 2 bases, with 9 bases of the junction left unmatched. The CDR3 is 15 amino acids. Germline assignment: CDR1 LGHDT and CDR2 YNNKEL (reference sequence). The CDR3 sequence: CASNPERGHTDTQYF. CDR3 sequence (DNA): TGTGCCAGCAACCCTGAGCGGGGCCACACAGATACGCAGTATTTT.

The CDR3 bases are TGTGCCAGCAGCTTAGATCGGGGCCCTGGAAACACCATATATTTT. Amino acid sequence: CASSLDRGPGNTIYF. The rearrangement uses TRBV7-9 and TRBJ1-3; D possibly corresponds to TRBD1 (5 bases). Germline V gene lookup returns CDR1 SEHNR and CDR2 FQNEAQ (reference sequence). Trimming stripped 1 base from V and 2 bases from J, with 9 bases between. The CDR3 contains 15 residues.

Here the CDR3 reads CASSRKQYTEAFF. The CDR3 DNA reads TGTGCCAGCAGCCGTAAACAGTACACTGAAGCTTTCTTT. The chain has TRBV5-6 and TRBJ1-1, with D unresolved. The V end lost 4 bases, the J end lost 3 bases, and 10 bases lay between the germline ends. Germline CDR1 is SGHDT and CDR2 is YYEEEE. CDR3 length equals 13 residues.

This clone was detected only once. The gene calls are TRBV14 and TRBJ1-1; D gene ambiguous. Germline CDR1 SGHDN, CDR2 FVKESK. V lost 1 base and J lost 7, with 7 bases in between. The CDR3 length is 12 residues. The CDR3: CASSQVDVEAFF. CDR3 DNA: TGTGCCAGCAGCCAAGTGGACGTTGAAGCTTTCTTT.

This sequence joins TRBV7-2 and TRBJ2-1; a possible D gene is TRBD1 (5 bases). The CDR3 loop spans 13 amino acids. The V gene's germline CDR1 is SGHTA and CDR2 FQGNSA. The V gene lost 4 bases and the J gene lost 10 bases, with 14 bases spanning the gap. The chain's CDR3 is CASSSQGSSEQFF. CDR3 in DNA: TGTGCCAGCAGCTCGCAGGGATCGAGCGAGCAGTTCTTC.

V gene TRBV10-3 combines with J gene TRBJ2-3; a weak D match, TRBD2 (7 bases). CDR1 is ENHRY and CDR2 is SYGVKD in the germline V gene. This CDR3 spans 17 amino acids. Trimming removed 1 base from V and 0 bases from J, with 14 bases in between. This chain's CDR3 is CAISEFPSGTSTDTQYF. The CDR3 bases are TGTGCCATCAGTGAGTTCCCCAGCGGGACAAGCACAGATACGCAGTATTTT.

The table lists this clone with a count of one. The chain links TRBV27 to TRBJ1-2; D gene unclear. Germline V gene data show CDR1 as MNHEY and CDR2 as SMNVEV (reference sequence). CDR3 length: 13 residues. The V and J ends lost 4 bases and 3 bases respectively, with 9 bases between them. The CDR3 is CASSSLRDYGYTF. DNA for the CDR3: TGTGCCAGCAGTTCCCTCCGGGACTATGGCTACACCTTC.

The chain has TRBV2 and TRBJ1-2; 9 bases line up with TRBD1. Germline V gene data show CDR1 as SNHLY and CDR2 as FYNNEI. Trimming took 6 bases from V and 8 from J; bases not matched to a gene: 4. The CDR3 is 12 residues long. The CDR3 here is CASRQGAGGYTF. In DNA, the CDR3 is TGTGCCAGCAGACAGGGGGCGGGCGGCTACACCTTC.

CDR3 residues: CASEIGTGISPLHF. In DNA, the CDR3 is TGTGCCAGCGAGATCGGAACAGGGATATCACCCCTCCACTTT. V is TRBV5-6 and J is TRBJ1-6, with a weak D call TRBD1 (6 bases). The CDR3 loop spans 14 amino acids. Trimming removed 7 bases at V and 10 bases at J, with 18 bases between. Looked up from germline, CDR1 is SGHDT and CDR2 is YYEEEE.

The chain joins TRBV4-1 to TRBJ2-1; 9 nucleotides match TRBD2. Per germline, CDR1 MGHRA and CDR2 YSYEKL. V shed 3 bases and J 7 bases; nucleotides not matched to a gene: 13. This CDR3 has 17 residues. The CDR3 DNA follows: TGCGCCAGCAGCCACCCGACGGGTAGCGGGAGCTGGAATGAGCAGTTCTTC. Translated: CASSHPTGSGSWNEQFF.

CDR3 amino acids: CASKPDRPYSNQPQHF. The DNA of the CDR3 is TGTGCCAGCAAACCGGACAGGCCCTATAGCAATCAGCCCCAGCATTTT. The gene calls are TRBV28 and TRBJ1-5; TRBD1 matches at 7 bases. The V gene's germline CDR1 is MDHEN and CDR2 SYDVKM. The CDR3 is 16 residues long. Unmatched junction bases numbered 9, after V lost 7 bases and J lost 0 bases. The full variable domain, in which reference TRBV28 and TRBJ1-5 provide the parts outside the CDR3, is DVKVTQSSRYLVKRTGEKVFLECVQDMDHENMFWYRQDPGLGLRLIYFSYDVKMKEKGDIPEGYSVSREKKERFSLILESASTNQTSMYLCASKPDRPYSNQPQHFGDGTRLSIL.

This clone was observed once. The rearrangement links TRBV5-1 to TRBJ1-4, with D possibly matching TRBD1 (6 bases). Trimming stripped 4 bases from V and 0 bases from J, with 22 bases between. CDR3 length: 19 amino acids. Germline lookup yields CDR1 SGHRS and CDR2 YFSETQ. The CDR3 reads CASSLGGGPTYATNEKLFF. DNA for the CDR3: TGCGCCAGCAGCCTTGGAGGGGGACCAACCTATGCAACTAATGAAAAACTGTTTTTT.

CDR3 sequence: CASSVRGVGANEKLFF. In DNA, the CDR3 is TGTGCCAGCAGTGTCAGAGGGGTAGGAGCTAATGAAAAACTGTTTTTT. The V gene is TRBV6-1, the J gene TRBJ1-4, with a weak D call TRBD1 (5 bases). Per germline, CDR1 MNHNS and CDR2 SASEGT. This CDR3 has 16 residues. Trimming took 4 bases from V and 3 from J, leaving 15 bases between them.

The gene calls are TRBV18 and TRBJ1-6, with D tentatively TRBD1 (6 bases). This CDR3 has 15 amino acids. Germline-derived CDR1 and CDR2 are KGHSH and LQKENI. Trimming took 1 base from V and 8 from J, leaving 12 bases between them. CDR3 sequence reads: CASSPLGQNDSPLHF. For the CDR3, the DNA is TGTGCCAGCTCACCACTTGGACAGAACGATTCACCCCTCCACTTT.

This clone was observed a single time. This chain connects TRBV28 to TRBJ1-5; 9 bases map to TRBD1. The J segment lost 7 bases and the V segment lost 5 bases, leaving 9 bases of the junction unmatched. The CDR3 spans 15 residues. Looked up from germline, CDR1 is MDHEN and CDR2 is SYDVKM. CDR3 sequence: CASSPGQGKRQPQHF. For the CDR3, the DNA is TGTGCCAGCAGTCCGGGACAGGGAAAGCGGCAGCCCCAGCATTTT.

The chain combines TRBV19 with TRBJ1-1, with 11 bases fitting TRBD1. The CDR3 loop spans 17 amino acids. Unmatched junction bases numbered 10, after V lost 4 bases and J lost 3 bases. Germline CDR1 is LNHDA and CDR2 is SQIVND (reference sequence). The CDR3 DNA follows: TGTGCCAGTAGTAGCCGGGACAGGGGGATTGGGGACACTGAAGCTTTCTTT. Its protein product is CASSSRDRGIGDTEAFF.

This chain joins TRBV19 and TRBJ2-7; no reliable D call. The germline V gene has CDR1 LNHDA and CDR2 SQIVND (reference sequence). The CDR3 length is 12 residues. Trimming cost V 6 bases and J 6 bases, with 12 bases left between them. In nucleotides, the CDR3 is TGTGCCAGTAGAGGTACTCCGGGCGAGCAGTACTTC. Amino acid sequence: CASRGTPGEQYF.